These T cell receptor beta chains were read from a single sample in a study of type 1 and type 2 diabetes patients. TCRdb fed the multiplex PCR reads into MiXCR, producing one record per CDR3 protein. The sample records under 300,000 distinct CDR3 sequences, 45% to 60% being singletons. The sample taken for sequencing was peripheral blood mononuclear cells (PBMCs). The receptors were gathered from a man aged 18 to 29 with type 2 diabetes. CDR3s include the opening cysteine and the closing phenylalanine or tryptophan. The order of the fields is D gene, clone size, J gene, V gene, CDR3 protein, CDR3 DNA. D genes are given only for firm matches. Some rows mark clone size as missing; the rest say once, few, many or name a class of expanded clone.

>NA|NA|TRBJ1-1|TRBV5-1
CASMGPGRNTEAFF
TGCGCCAGCATGGGACCGGGGCGGAACACTGAAGCTTTCTTT
>NA|NA|TRBJ2-5|TRBV10-3
CAISWKGTETQYF
TGTGCCATCAGTTGGAAGGGGACCGAGACCCAGTACTTC
>TRBD1|few|TRBJ2-7|TRBV20-1
CSARDSSSYEQYF
TGCAGTGCCAGGGACAGTAGCTCCTACGAGCAGTACTTC
>NA|NA|TRBJ2-7|TRBV6-1
CASSWEYYEQYF
TGTGCCAGCAGTTGGGAGTACTACGAGCAGTACTTC
>NA|NA|TRBJ2-6|TRBV6-2/TRBV6-3
CATLAHSGANVLTF
TGTGCCACCCTAGCGCACTCTGGGGCCAACGTCCTGACTTTC
>TRBD1|NA|TRBJ1-4|TRBV10-1
CASSRGDEKLFF
TGCGCCAGCAGCAGGGGGGATGAAAAACTGTTTTTT
>NA|NA|TRBJ2-1|TRBV7-2
CASSLEVWNGGWLGSYNEQFF
TGTGCCAGCAGCTTAGAGGTTTGGAACGGAGGCTGGTTAGGCTCCTACAATGAGCAGTTCTTC
>NA|few|TRBJ2-3|TRBV7-8
CASSLAPDTQYF
TGTGCCAGCAGCTTAGCGCCGGATACGCAGTATTTT
>TRBD1|NA|TRBJ2-5|TRBV19
CASSIGQGTYQETQYF
TGTGCCAGTAGTATAGGACAGGGGACGTACCAAGAGACCCAGTACTTC
>NA|NA|TRBJ2-7|TRBV29-1
CSVVEGGEQYF
TGCAGCGTTGTTGAGGGCGGCGAGCAGTACTTC
>NA|NA|TRBJ2-1|TRBV24-1
CATSDPGIGGEQFF
TGTGCCACCAGTGATCCCGGGATCGGTGGCGAGCAGTTCTTC
>NA|NA|TRBJ2-3|TRBV19
CASSTGLRADTQYF
TGTGCCAGTAGTACGGGGCTCCGAGCAGATACGCAGTATTTT
>NA|many|TRBJ1-4|TRBV2
CASSRLSYEKLFF
TGTGCCAGCAGCCGACTGTCATATGAAAAACTGTTTTTT
>NA|NA|TRBJ1-1|TRBV20-1
CSAFPGDGNTEAFF
TGCAGTGCTTTCCCAGGGGATGGGAACACTGAAGCTTTCTTT
>NA|NA|TRBJ2-7|TRBV28
CASSPLTGDYEQYF
TGTGCCAGCAGTCCGCTTACGGGAGACTACGAGCAGTACTTC
>TRBD1|NA|TRBJ2-7|TRBV7-3
CASSQPTGDEQYF
TGTGCCAGCAGCCAACCCACAGGGGACGAGCAGTACTTC
>TRBD1|few|TRBJ2-7|TRBV6-1
CASSSGTGKSYEQYF
TGTGCCAGCAGCTCCGGGACAGGGAAATCCTACGAGCAGTACTTC
>NA|many|TRBJ2-3|TRBV25-1
CASSGPVGDTQYF
TGTGCCAGCAGTGGACCTGTTGGGGATACGCAGTATTTT
>NA|many|TRBJ1-1|TRBV2
CASTIYTEAFF
TGTGCCAGTACAATCTACACTGAAGCTTTCTTT
>TRBD1|NA|TRBJ2-2|TRBV29-1
CSVGTGGPGELFF
TGCAGCGTGGGGACAGGGGGCCCCGGGGAGCTGTTTTTT
>TRBD2|NA|TRBJ2-1|TRBV19
CASNDGSGRINEQFF
TGTGCCAGTAATGACGGTAGCGGGAGGATCAATGAGCAGTTCTTC
>NA|many|TRBJ1-1|TRBV2
CASSPQTGERAFF
TGTGCCAGCAGTCCTCAGACAGGCGAGAGGGCTTTCTTT
>TRBD2|NA|TRBJ2-7|TRBV30
CAWNRGGQGYEQYF
TGTGCCTGGAATCGGGGGGGCCAGGGCTACGAGCAGTACTTC
>NA|NA|TRBJ2-7|TRBV20-1
CSAPRTAIYEQYF
TGCAGTGCTCCCCGGACAGCCATCTACGAGCAGTACTTC
>NA|NA|TRBJ2-3|TRBV6-6
CASSQDTSDTQYF
TGTGCCAGCAGCCAAGATACATCTGATACGCAGTATTTT
>TRBD1|few|TRBJ2-7|TRBV6-1
CATDRVYEQYF
TGTGCCACAGACAGGGTATACGAGCAGTACTTC
>NA|NA|TRBJ2-1|TRBV11-2
CASRVPRDPREQFF
TGTGCCAGCAGGGTCCCCCGGGACCCCCGAGAGCAGTTCTTC
>TRBD2|few|TRBJ2-7|TRBV15
CATSRVAGGVHEQYF
TGTGCCACCAGCAGGGTAGCGGGAGGGGTCCACGAGCAGTACTTC
>NA|NA|TRBJ2-7|TRBV11-2
CASSYRRNNEQYF
TGTGCCAGCAGTTACCGACGGAATAACGAGCAGTACTTC
>NA|few|TRBJ2-7|TRBV12-3/TRBV12-4
CASSLERVSYEQYF
TGTGCCAGCAGTTTAGAGCGGGTATCCTACGAGCAGTACTTC